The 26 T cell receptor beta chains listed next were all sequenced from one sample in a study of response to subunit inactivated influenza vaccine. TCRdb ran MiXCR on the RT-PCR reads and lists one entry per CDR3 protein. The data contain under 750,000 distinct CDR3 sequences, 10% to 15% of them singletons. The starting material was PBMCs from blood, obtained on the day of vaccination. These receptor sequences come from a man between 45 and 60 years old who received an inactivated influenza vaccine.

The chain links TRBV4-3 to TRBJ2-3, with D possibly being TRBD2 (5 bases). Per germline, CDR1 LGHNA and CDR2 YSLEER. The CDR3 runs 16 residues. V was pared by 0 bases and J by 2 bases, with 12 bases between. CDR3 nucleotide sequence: TGCGCCAGCAGCCAAGATGGCGTGGGAGCCACAGATACGCAGTATTTT. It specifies CASSQDGVGATDTQYF.

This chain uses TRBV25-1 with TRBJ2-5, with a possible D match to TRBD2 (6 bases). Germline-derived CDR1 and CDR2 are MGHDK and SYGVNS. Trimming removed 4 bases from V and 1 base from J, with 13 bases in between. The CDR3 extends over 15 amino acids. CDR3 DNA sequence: TGTGCCAGCAGTGTTTATGGGGGGACCCAAGAGACCCAGTACTTC. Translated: CASSVYGGTQETQYF.

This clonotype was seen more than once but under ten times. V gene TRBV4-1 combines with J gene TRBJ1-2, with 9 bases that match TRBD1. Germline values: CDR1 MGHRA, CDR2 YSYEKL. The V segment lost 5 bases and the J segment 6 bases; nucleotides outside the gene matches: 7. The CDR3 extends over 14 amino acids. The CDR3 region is CASSIRTGADGYTF. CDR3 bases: TGCGCCAGCAGCATCCGGACAGGGGCGGATGGCTACACCTTC.

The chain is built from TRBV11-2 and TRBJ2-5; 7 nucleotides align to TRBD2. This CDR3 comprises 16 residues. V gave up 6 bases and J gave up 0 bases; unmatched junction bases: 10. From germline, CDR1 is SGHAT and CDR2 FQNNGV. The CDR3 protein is CASRTWQRGHQETQYF. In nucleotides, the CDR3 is TGTGCCAGCAGGACCTGGCAGCGGGGCCACCAAGAGACCCAGTACTTC. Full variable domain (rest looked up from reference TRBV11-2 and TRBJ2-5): EAGVAQSPRYKIIEKRQSVAFWCNPISGHATLYWYQQILGQGPKLLIQFQNNGVVDDSQLPKDRFSAERLKGVDSTLKIQPAKLEDSAVYLCASRTWQRGHQETQYFGPGTRLLVL.

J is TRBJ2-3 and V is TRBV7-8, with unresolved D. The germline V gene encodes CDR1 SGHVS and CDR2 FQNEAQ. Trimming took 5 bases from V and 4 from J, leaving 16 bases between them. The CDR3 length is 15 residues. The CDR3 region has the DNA TGTGCCAGCAGCCTGGCGCACAAGAGGCCAGATACGCAGTATTTT. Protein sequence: CASSLAHKRPDTQYF. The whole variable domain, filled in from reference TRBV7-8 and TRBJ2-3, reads GAGVSQSPRYKVAKRGQDVALRCDPISGHVSLFWYQQALGQGPEFLTYFQNEAQLDKSGLPSDRFFAERPEGSVSTLKIQRTQQEDSAVYLCASSLAHKRPDTQYFGPGTRLTVL.

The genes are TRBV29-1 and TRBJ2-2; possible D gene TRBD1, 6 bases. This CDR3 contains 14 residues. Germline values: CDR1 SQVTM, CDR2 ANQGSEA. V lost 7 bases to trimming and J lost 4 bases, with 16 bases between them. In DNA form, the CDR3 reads TGCAGCGCGGAGACAGGTCGAGGCACCGGGGAGCTGTTTTTT. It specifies CSAETGRGTGELFF.

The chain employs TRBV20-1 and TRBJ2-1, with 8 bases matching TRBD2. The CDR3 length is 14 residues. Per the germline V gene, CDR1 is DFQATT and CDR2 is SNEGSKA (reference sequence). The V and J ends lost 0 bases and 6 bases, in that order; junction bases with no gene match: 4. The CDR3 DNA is TGCAGTGCTAGAGAACCCCGGGGGGGCAATGAGCAGTTCTTC. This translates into CSAREPRGGNEQFF.

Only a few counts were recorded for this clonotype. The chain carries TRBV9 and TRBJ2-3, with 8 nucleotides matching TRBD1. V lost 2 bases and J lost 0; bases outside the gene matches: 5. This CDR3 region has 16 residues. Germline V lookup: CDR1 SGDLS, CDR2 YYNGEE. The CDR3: CASSVGTGSSTDTQYF. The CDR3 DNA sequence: TGTGCCAGCAGCGTTGGGACAGGCAGTAGCACAGATACGCAGTATTTT.

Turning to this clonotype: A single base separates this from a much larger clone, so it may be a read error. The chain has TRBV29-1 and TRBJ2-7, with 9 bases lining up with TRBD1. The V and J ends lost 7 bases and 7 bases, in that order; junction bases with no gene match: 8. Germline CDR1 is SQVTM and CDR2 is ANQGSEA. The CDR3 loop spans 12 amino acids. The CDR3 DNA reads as TGCAGCGGGATACAGGGGGCTGGGGAGCAGTACTTC. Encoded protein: CSGIQGAGEQYF.

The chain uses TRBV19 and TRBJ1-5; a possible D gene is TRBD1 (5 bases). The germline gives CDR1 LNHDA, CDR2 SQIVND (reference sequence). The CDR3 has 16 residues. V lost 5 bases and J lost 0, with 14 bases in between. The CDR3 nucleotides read TGTGCCAGTAGTTCCAGGACACCGTATAGCAATCAGCCCCAGCATTTT. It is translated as CASSSRTPYSNQPQHF.

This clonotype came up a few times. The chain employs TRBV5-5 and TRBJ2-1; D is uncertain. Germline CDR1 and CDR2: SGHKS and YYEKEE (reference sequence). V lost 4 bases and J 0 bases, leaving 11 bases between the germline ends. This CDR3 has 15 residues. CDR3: CASSVRESSYNEQFF. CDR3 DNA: TGTGCCAGCAGCGTCAGAGAGAGCTCCTACAATGAGCAGTTCTTC.

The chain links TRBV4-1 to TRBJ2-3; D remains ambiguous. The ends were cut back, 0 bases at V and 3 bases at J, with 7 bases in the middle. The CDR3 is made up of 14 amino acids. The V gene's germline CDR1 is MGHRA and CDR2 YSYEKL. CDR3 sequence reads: CASSQEVATDTQYF. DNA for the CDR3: TGCGCCAGCAGCCAAGAAGTTGCGACAGATACGCAGTATTTT.

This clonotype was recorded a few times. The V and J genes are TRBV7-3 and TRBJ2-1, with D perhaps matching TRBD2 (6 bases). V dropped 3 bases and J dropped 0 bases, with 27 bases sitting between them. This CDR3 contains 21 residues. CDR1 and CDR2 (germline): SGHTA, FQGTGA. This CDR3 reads CASSLTEPGLKTQSSYNEQFF. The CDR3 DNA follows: TGTGCCAGCAGCTTGACGGAACCGGGACTTAAAACCCAAAGCTCCTACAATGAGCAGTTCTTC.

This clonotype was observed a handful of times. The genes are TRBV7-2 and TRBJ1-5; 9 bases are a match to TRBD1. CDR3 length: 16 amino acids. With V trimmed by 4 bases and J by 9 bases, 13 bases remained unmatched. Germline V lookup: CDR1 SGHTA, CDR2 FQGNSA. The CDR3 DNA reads TGTGCCAGCAGCTCTATGGGGACAGGGCCCCTGTGGCCCCAGCATTTT. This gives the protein CASSSMGTGPLWPQHF. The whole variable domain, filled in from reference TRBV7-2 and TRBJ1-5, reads GAGVSQSPSNKVTEKGKDVELRCDPISGHTALYWYRQSLGQGLEFLIYFQGNSAPDKSGLPSDRFSAERTGGSVSTLTIQRTQQEDSAVYLCASSSMGTGPLWPQHFGDGTRLSIL.

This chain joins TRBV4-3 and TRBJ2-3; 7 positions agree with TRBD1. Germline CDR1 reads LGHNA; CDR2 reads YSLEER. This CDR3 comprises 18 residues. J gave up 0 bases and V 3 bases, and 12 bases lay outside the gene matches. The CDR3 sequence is CASSHDQQGRFSTDTQYF. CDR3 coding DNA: TGCGCCAGCAGCCATGATCAACAGGGGCGGTTTAGCACAGATACGCAGTATTTT.

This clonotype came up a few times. The CDR3 nucleotides are TGTGCCATCACCCCGGGGGGGCGTCGGATGAACACTGAAGCTTTCTTT. It specifies CAITPGGRRMNTEAFF. The V and J genes are TRBV10-3 and TRBJ1-1, with a weak D call TRBD1 (6 bases). The V gene's germline CDR1 is ENHRY and CDR2 SYGVKD. This CDR3 comprises 16 residues. V was pared by 7 bases and J by 0 bases, with 18 bases between.

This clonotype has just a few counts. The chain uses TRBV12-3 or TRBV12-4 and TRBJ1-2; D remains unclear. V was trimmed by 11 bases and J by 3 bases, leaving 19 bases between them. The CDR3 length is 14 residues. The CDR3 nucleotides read TGTGCCGCCGTTGGTGGAGGGCCCTACTATGGCTACACCTTC. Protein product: CAAVGGGPYYGYTF.

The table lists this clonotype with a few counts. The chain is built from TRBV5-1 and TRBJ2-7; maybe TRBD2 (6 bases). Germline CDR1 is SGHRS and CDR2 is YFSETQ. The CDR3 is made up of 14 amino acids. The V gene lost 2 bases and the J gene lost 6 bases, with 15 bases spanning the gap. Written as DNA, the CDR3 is TGCGCCAGCAGCTTCCAGCGGGCATCGGTCGAGCAGTACTTC. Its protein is CASSFQRASVEQYF. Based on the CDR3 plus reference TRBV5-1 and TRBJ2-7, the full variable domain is KAGVTQTPRYLIKTRGQQVTLSCSPISGHRSVSWYQQTPGQGLQFLFEYFSETQRNKGNFPGRFSGRQFSNSRSEMNVSTLELGDSALYLCASSFQRASVEQYFGPGTRLTVT.

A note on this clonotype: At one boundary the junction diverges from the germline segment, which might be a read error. The CDR3 region has the DNA TGTGCCGGCAGTCTTACAGGGGGCTGGTCCTACGAGCAGTACTTC. Its protein product is CAGSLTGGWSYEQYF. This chain links TRBV6-2 or TRBV6-3 with TRBJ2-7, with TRBD1 matching over 9 bases. CDR1 is MNHEY, CDR2 SVGEGT, per germline. This CDR3 comprises 15 residues.

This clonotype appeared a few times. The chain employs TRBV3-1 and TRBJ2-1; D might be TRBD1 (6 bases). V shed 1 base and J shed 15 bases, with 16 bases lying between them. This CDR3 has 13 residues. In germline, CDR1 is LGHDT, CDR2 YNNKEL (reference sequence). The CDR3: CASSQGNRAKGFF. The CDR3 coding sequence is TGTGCCAGCAGCCAAGGGAACAGGGCCAAGGGGTTCTTC.

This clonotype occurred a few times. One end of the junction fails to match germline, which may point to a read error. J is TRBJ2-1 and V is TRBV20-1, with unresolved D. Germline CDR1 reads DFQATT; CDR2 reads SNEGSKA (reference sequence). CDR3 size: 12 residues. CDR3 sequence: CSARFVADDWVF. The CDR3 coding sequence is TGCAGTGCTAGATTCGTGGCGGACGATTGGGTCTTC.

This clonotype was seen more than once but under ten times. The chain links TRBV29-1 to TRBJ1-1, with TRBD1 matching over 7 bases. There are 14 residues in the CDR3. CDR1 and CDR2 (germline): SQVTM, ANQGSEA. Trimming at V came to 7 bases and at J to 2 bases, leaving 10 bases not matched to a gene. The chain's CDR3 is CSASAGTANTEAFF. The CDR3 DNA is TGCAGCGCTTCGGCCGGGACAGCTAACACTGAAGCTTTCTTT.

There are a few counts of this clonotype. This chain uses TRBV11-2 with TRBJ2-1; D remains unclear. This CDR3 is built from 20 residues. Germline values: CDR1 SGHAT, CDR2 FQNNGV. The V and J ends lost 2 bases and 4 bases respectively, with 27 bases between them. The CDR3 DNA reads TGTGCCAGCAGCTTAATTCCGTCAATCCTAAAACCCGACAAATACAATGAGCAGTTCTTC. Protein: CASSLIPSILKPDKYNEQFF.

The CDR3 coding sequence is TGTGCCAGCAGCTTAGCGGTTGGGAACACTGAAGCTTTCTTT. The encoded protein is CASSLAVGNTEAFF. V and J are TRBV7-2 and TRBJ1-1; the D is unclear. Trimming left V 0 bases short and J 1 base short, with 6 bases between. The CDR3 loop spans 14 amino acids. Germline CDR1 is SGHTA and CDR2 is FQGNSA.

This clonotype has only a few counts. The CDR3 DNA sequence: TGTGCCAGCAGCTTAGTTTTCGGACAGAGCTATGGCTACACCTTC. Translating gives CASSLVFGQSYGYTF. The V and J genes are TRBV7-9 and TRBJ1-2; TRBD1 might be the D (6 bases). CDR1 is SEHNR, CDR2 FQNEAQ, per germline (reference sequence). The CDR3 runs 15 residues. Trimming took off 1 base at V and 4 bases at J, with 13 bases between the two ends.

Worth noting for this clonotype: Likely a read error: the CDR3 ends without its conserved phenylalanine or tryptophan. As DNA, the CDR3 is TGTGCCAGTAGTTCCCTGGGGTCAACTAATGAAAAACTGTTTCTT. Protein sequence: CASSSLGSTNEKLFL. V gene TRBV6-5 combines with J gene TRBJ1-4; D not resolved. CDR3 size: 15 residues. Germline V CDR1 and CDR2: MNHEY, SVGAGI.